This entry lists 5 T cell receptor beta chains sequenced from one sample in a study of blood T cell repertoires in COVID-19. Data came from immunoSEQ multiplex PCR; TCRdb stores just in-frame clones and leaves some out. The profile shows 150,000 to 200,000 clones, roughly four fifths of them singletons. The material sequenced was peripheral blood. The source is an elderly woman with acute or convalescent COVID-19.

This chain uses TRBV2 with TRBJ2-7, with 7 nucleotides matching TRBD1. Germline CDR1 is SNHLY and CDR2 is FYNNEI. V dropped 7 bases and J dropped 2; count of bases not matched to a gene: 11. The CDR3 is 15 residues long. The CDR3 spells CASTAWRQGPYEQYF. CDR3 DNA sequence: TGTGCCAGCACTGCGTGGAGACAGGGACCCTACGAGCAGTACTTC.

The chain has TRBV7-2 and TRBJ1-5; D not certain. Trimming shortened V by 0 bases and J by 7 bases, and 7 bases separated the two germline ends. The CDR3 covers 13 residues. Germline-derived CDR1 and CDR2 are SGHTA and FQGNSA. CDR3 in amino acids: CASSLAGPQPQHF. CDR3 nucleotide sequence: TGTGCCAGCAGCTTAGCGGGCCCCCAGCCCCAGCATTTT.

This sequence joins TRBV19 and TRBJ2-7; 11 bases match TRBD2. Germline V gene lookup returns CDR1 LNHDA and CDR2 SQIVND (reference sequence). The CDR3 spans 16 residues. The junction had 7 bases not matched to a gene; V was cut back by 5 bases and J by 1 base. The DNA of the CDR3 is TGTGCCAGTAGTTACCGGCTAGCGGGAGGTTCCTACGAGCAGTACTTC. It codes for CASSYRLAGGSYEQYF.

This chain uses TRBV19 with TRBJ1-5; D is uncertain. V lost 3 bases, J lost 6 bases, and 9 bases lay in between. This CDR3 is 13 amino acids long. CDR1 LNHDA and CDR2 SQIVND come from the germline V gene (reference sequence). CDR3 residues: CASSILSGQPQHF. CDR3 sequence (DNA): TGTGCCAGTAGTATTCTATCGGGTCAGCCCCAGCATTTT.

The table lists this clone with a count of one. The chain uses TRBV6-5 and TRBJ2-5; 8 nucleotides line up with TRBD1. The germline V gene encodes CDR1 MNHEY and CDR2 SVGAGI. The CDR3 consists of 15 residues. Trimming took 6 bases from V and 2 from J; bases not matched to a gene: 8. Written as DNA, the CDR3 is TGTGCCAGCAGGACCCGGGACAGGCAGCAAGAGACCCAGTACTTC. It codes for CASRTRDRQQETQYF.